This T cell receptor beta chain was obtained from a study of CD8 T cells in ankylosing spondylitis. Study-wide findings and caveats: CD8+ disease-linked clones were present at relatively low frequencies in blood. Ankylosing spondylitis blood seemed to carry a telltale TCR beta motif made of seven or eight highly homologous variants. The authors reported significant enrichment of disease-linked clones in matched ankylosing spondylitis synovial fluid.

By quantitative 5'-RACE with molecular barcodes, the TCR beta libraries were made. One entry per CDR3 protein results from TCRdb running MiXCR on the 5' RACE reads. The sample lists 700,000 or so distinct CDR3 sequences, about 20% seen once, with around 19% in the top ten. Trimming left V 0 bases short and J 10 bases short, with 22 bases between. The CDR3 covers 18 residues. Per the germline V gene, CDR1 is WSHSY and CDR2 is SAAADI. This clonotype was detected only a few times. Its antigen remains unidentified. Material for sequencing was blood, either unsorted or a sorted T cell fraction (not recorded which). The receptor was isolated from a male donor with ankylosing spondylitis. The chain has TRBV10-2 and TRBJ1-6; no clear D gene. The CDR3 DNA is TGCGCCAGCAGTGAGTCGTTAGCCGGGGAACCTTGGACCTCACCCCTCCACTTT. Residues: CASSESLAGEPWTSPLHF.